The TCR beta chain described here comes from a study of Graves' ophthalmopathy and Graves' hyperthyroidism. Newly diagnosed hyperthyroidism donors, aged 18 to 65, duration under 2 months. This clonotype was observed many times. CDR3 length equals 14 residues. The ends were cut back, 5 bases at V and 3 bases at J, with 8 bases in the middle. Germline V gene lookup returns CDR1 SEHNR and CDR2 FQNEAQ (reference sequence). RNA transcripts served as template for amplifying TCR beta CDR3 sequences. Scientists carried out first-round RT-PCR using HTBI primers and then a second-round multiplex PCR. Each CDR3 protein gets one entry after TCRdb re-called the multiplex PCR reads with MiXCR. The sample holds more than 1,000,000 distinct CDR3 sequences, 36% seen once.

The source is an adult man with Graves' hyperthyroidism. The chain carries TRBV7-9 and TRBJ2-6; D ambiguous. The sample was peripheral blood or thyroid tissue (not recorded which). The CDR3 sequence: CASSPSGGANVLTF. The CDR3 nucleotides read TGTGCCAGCAGCCCTTCGGGTGGGGCCAACGTCCTGACTTTC.